One and the same sample provided the 28 T cell receptor beta chains below, sequenced in a study of OX40 agonist ivuxolimab in advanced cancers. TCRdb keeps only in-frame clones here, not all; method: immunoSEQ multiplex PCR. The data contain some 70,000 clones, 86% of them singletons. The material was CD4+ or CD8+ T cells sorted from blood, obtained in a trial of the OX40 agonist ivuxolimab. These receptors originate from an adult with an advanced solid tumor such as melanoma, head and neck, liver or kidney cancer.

The chain employs TRBV11-2 and TRBJ2-2, with D perhaps being TRBD1 or TRBD2 (5 bases each). V was pared by 6 bases and J by 2 bases, with 13 bases between. The CDR3 is 15 amino acids. Looked up from germline, CDR1 is SGHAT and CDR2 is FQNNGV. The CDR3 DNA is TGTGCCAGCAGACTCTCCGGGGCAAACACCGGGGAGCTGTTTTTT. This gives the protein CASRLSGANTGELFF.

V and J are TRBV28 and TRBJ1-3; D is undetermined. Trimming stripped 3 bases from V and 0 bases from J, with 12 bases between. The CDR3 has 16 amino acids. Germline values: CDR1 MDHEN, CDR2 SYDVKM. The CDR3 sequence: CASSFIQPSSGNTIYF. The CDR3 DNA reads as TGTGCCAGCAGTTTTATACAGCCATCCTCTGGAAACACCATATATTTT.

This clone was counted a single time. The gene calls are TRBV7-8 and TRBJ1-4; possible D gene TRBD1, 5 bases. The CDR3 extends over 14 amino acids. The V and J ends lost 5 bases and 6 bases respectively, with 13 bases between them. Germline CDR1 is SGHVS and CDR2 is FQNEAQ. The CDR3 bases are TGTGCCAGCAGCCGATTTGGGGGGGATGAAAAACTGTTTTTT. This encodes CASSRFGGDEKLFF.

The genes are TRBV6-1 and TRBJ1-5, with D unclear. From germline, CDR1 is MNHNS and CDR2 SASEGT. CDR3 length equals 14 residues. The V gene lost 7 bases and the J gene lost 0 bases, with 10 bases spanning the gap. This CDR3 reads CASTTTDSNQPQHF. In DNA, the CDR3 is TGTGCCAGCACCACGACGGATAGCAATCAGCCCCAGCATTTT.

This rearrangement joins TRBV18 to TRBJ2-7; D might be TRBD1 or TRBD2, each matching 6 bases. Trimming pared 2 bases from V and 2 bases from J, leaving 13 bases between. This CDR3 contains 15 residues. The V gene's germline CDR1 is KGHSH and CDR2 LQKENI. CDR3 sequence reads: CASSPKSRGPYEQYF. The CDR3 DNA follows: TGTGCCAGCTCACCAAAATCCCGGGGGCCCTACGAGCAGTACTTC.

The table lists this clone with a few counts. The chain uses TRBV25-1 and TRBJ2-5; D is unresolved. Trimming removed 3 bases at V and 8 bases at J, with 10 bases between. The CDR3 extends over 12 amino acids. Germline values: CDR1 MGHDK, CDR2 SYGVNS. As DNA, the CDR3 is TGTGCCAGCAGTGAGTCTCCGGCCACCCAGTACTTC. Amino acids: CASSESPATQYF.

This chain uses TRBV29-1 with TRBJ1-1; D unresolved. Germline lookup yields CDR1 SQVTM and CDR2 ANQGSEA. V shed 5 bases and J shed 4 bases, with 8 bases lying between them. CDR3 length: 11 residues. The DNA for the CDR3 is TGCAGCGTTCAAACCGGCACTGAAGCTTTCTTT. Protein sequence: CSVQTGTEAFF.

The chain carries TRBV6-5 and TRBJ1-5; tentatively, D is TRBD1 (5 bases). Trimming removed 0 bases from V and 6 bases from J, with 12 bases in between. Germline V lookup: CDR1 MNHEY, CDR2 SVGAGI. This CDR3 is built from 15 residues. CDR3 protein: CASSYSPSGGQPQHF. The DNA for the CDR3 is TGTGCCAGCAGTTACTCGCCTTCCGGGGGTCAGCCCCAGCATTTT.

This chain connects TRBV7-9 to TRBJ2-5; 13 bases map to TRBD2. The CDR3 is 17 residues long. Germline V gene sequence: CDR1 SEHNR, CDR2 FQNEAQ (reference sequence). J was trimmed by 7 bases and V by 4 bases; bases with no gene match: 12. The CDR3 DNA sequence: TGTGCCAGCAGCTACCCCGGACTAGCGGGGGCCGGGGGGACCCAGTACTTC. Protein sequence: CASSYPGLAGAGGTQYF.

The chain joins TRBV11-2 to TRBJ2-1, with 7 bases matching TRBD1. Germline loops: CDR1 SGHAT, CDR2 FQNNGV. Trimming at V came to 4 bases and at J to 5 bases, leaving 2 bases not matched to a gene. The CDR3 is 13 residues long. This chain's CDR3 is CASSSDRDNEQFF. CDR3 bases: TGTGCCAGCAGCTCCGACAGGGACAATGAGCAGTTCTTC.

This sequence joins TRBV5-4 and TRBJ2-2; D is tentatively TRBD1 or TRBD2 (5 bases each). The V end lost 6 bases, the J end lost 5 bases, and 14 bases lay between the germline ends. Germline CDR1 is SGHNT and CDR2 is YYREEE (reference sequence). The CDR3 consists of 14 residues. The CDR3 bases are TGTGCCAGCACTACCGGGACCTCAACCGGGGAGCTGTTTTTT. Amino acid sequence: CASTTGTSTGELFF.

The V call is TRBV7-3, the J call TRBJ2-3, with 10 bases fitting TRBD2. Trimming removed 2 bases from V and 2 bases from J; junction bases left unmatched: 7. Germline-derived CDR1 and CDR2 are SGHTA and FQGTGA. This CDR3 is 17 amino acids long. The CDR3 DNA reads as TGTGCCAGCAGCTTAGACCTCCTAGCGGGGGTCACAGATACGCAGTATTTT. Amino acids: CASSLDLLAGVTDTQYF.

The J gene is TRBJ1-4, the V gene TRBV6-6; TRBD1 might be the D (5 bases). The V end was cut by 4 bases, the J end by 0 bases, with 9 bases between. The length of the CDR3 is 15 residues. CDR1 is MNHNY and CDR2 is SVGAGI in the germline V gene (reference sequence). CDR3 in amino acids: CASSFRDTTNEKLFF. The DNA of the CDR3 is TGTGCCAGCAGTTTCAGGGATACAACTAATGAAAAACTGTTTTTT.

The chain uses TRBV6-5 and TRBJ1-2; D might be TRBD1 (5 bases). The CDR3 runs 14 residues. The germline V gene encodes CDR1 MNHEY and CDR2 SVGAGI. Trimming cost V 8 bases and J 8 bases, with 21 bases left between them. CDR3 in DNA: TGTGCCAGCTCCGGGGGGGTCCCGCGGGGAGGCTACACCTTC. It codes for CASSGGVPRGGYTF.

As to this clone: A read error may account for a junction end that differs from germline. V is TRBV6-1 and J is TRBJ1-5; D gene unclear. CDR3 length: 13 amino acids. Germline V gives CDR1 MNHNS, CDR2 SASEGT. The CDR3 DNA reads TGTGCCAGCAGTGAAGCAGGCAAACAGCCCCAGCATTTT. Translation gives CASSEAGKQPQHF.

This rearrangement joins TRBV7-9 to TRBJ1-1, with 10 bases matching TRBD1. Germline lookup yields CDR1 SEHNR and CDR2 FQNEAQ (reference sequence). V lost 4 bases, J lost 8 bases, and 10 bases stayed unmatched. The CDR3 runs 15 residues. The CDR3 loop reads CASSSETGGVREAFF. The CDR3 nucleotides read TGTGCCAGCAGCTCAGAGACAGGGGGCGTGCGGGAAGCTTTCTTT.

The chain uses TRBV21-1 and TRBJ2-1; TRBD1 was called by the table and not checked on the DNA. TRBV21-1 is listed as a pseudogene. The CDR3 covers 19 residues. For the CDR3, the DNA is TGTGCCAGCAGCGCACTCCGGGACAGGGGTGGGAGCTCCTACAATGAGCAGTTCTTC. This gives the protein CASSALRDRGGSSYNEQFF.

The J gene is TRBJ1-5, the V gene TRBV5-1; weak D call: TRBD1 (5 bases). Trimming pared 0 bases from V and 2 bases from J, leaving 9 bases between. The germline gives CDR1 SGHRS, CDR2 YFSETQ. The CDR3 totals 15 residues. CDR3 coding DNA: TGCGCCAGCAGCTTGGAGGGGTTGGGCAATCAGCCCCAGCATTTT. Translated, it gives CASSLEGLGNQPQHF.

J is TRBJ2-5 and V is TRBV7-2; possible D gene TRBD2, 6 bases. V lost 5 bases and J 5 bases, leaving 18 bases between the germline ends. Per the germline V gene, CDR1 is SGHTA and CDR2 is FQGNSA. CDR3 length equals 15 residues. CDR3 nucleotide sequence: TGTGCCAGCAGCCCCCAGGGCGCGGGATGGGAGACCCAGTACTTC. Its translation is CASSPQGAGWETQYF.

The chain recombines TRBV5-1 with TRBJ2-1; 9 positions match TRBD2. The CDR3 totals 20 residues. J lost 0 bases, V lost 0 bases, and 13 bases had no gene match. Germline values: CDR1 SGHRS, CDR2 YFSETQ. The chain's CDR3 is CASSLASGGISPSSYNEQFF. Written as DNA, the CDR3 is TGCGCCAGCAGCTTGGCCAGCGGGGGGATCTCACCGAGCTCCTACAATGAGCAGTTCTTC.

This rearrangement joins TRBV4-1 to TRBJ2-7; 8 bases align to TRBD1. The germline gives CDR1 MGHRA, CDR2 YSYEKL. Losses at the gene ends were 4 bases for V and 4 bases for J; bases not matched to a gene: 6. The CDR3 consists of 14 residues. The CDR3 DNA reads as TGCGCCAGCAGCCCGGGACAGGTGAATTACGAGCAGTACTTC. Protein sequence: CASSPGQVNYEQYF.

The chain joins TRBV5-6 to TRBJ2-5; 8 bases match TRBD2. From germline, CDR1 is SGHDT and CDR2 YYEEEE. There are 16 residues in the CDR3. V lost 1 base to trimming and J lost 6 bases; unmatched junction nucleotides: 11. The DNA for the CDR3 is TGTGCCAGCAGCTTGAGTCCGGGGGGGCCCAGACAGACCCAGTACTTC. Residues: CASSLSPGGPRQTQYF.

The V call is TRBV18, the J call TRBJ2-1; 11 nucleotides line up with TRBD1. The CDR3 has 15 residues. The germline V gene has CDR1 KGHSH and CDR2 LQKENI. J was trimmed by 3 bases and V by 6 bases; bases with no gene match: 4. The CDR3 loop is CASSPGTGGYNEQFF. The CDR3, as DNA: TGTGCCAGCTCCCCTGGGACAGGGGGCTACAATGAGCAGTTCTTC.

This rearrangement joins TRBV29-1 to TRBJ2-7; perhaps TRBD1 as D (6 bases). V was clipped by 3 bases and J by 0 bases, with 18 bases between them. The length of the CDR3 is 16 residues. Germline values: CDR1 SQVTM, CDR2 ANQGSEA. In nucleotides, the CDR3 is TGCAGCGTTGAGTCAAGGAAGGGGGTCGGCTCCTACGAGCAGTACTTC. It encodes CSVESRKGVGSYEQYF.

The V and J genes are TRBV6-5 and TRBJ1-1, with D perhaps matching TRBD1 (6 bases). Germline CDR1 MNHEY, CDR2 SVGAGI. The V end lost 2 bases, the J end lost 8 bases, and 9 bases lay between the germline ends. The CDR3 totals 12 residues. In nucleotides, the CDR3 is TGTGCCAGCAGTTACGGGGGGCGGGAAGCTTTCTTT. Protein product: CASSYGGREAFF.

The rearrangement links TRBV7-2 to TRBJ2-5, with 11 positions matching TRBD2. Losses at the gene ends were 5 bases for V and 2 bases for J; bases not matched to a gene: 7. The CDR3 has 16 amino acids. The germline CDR1 and CDR2 sequences are SGHTA and FQGNSA. The CDR3 is CASSPEVAGGQETQYF. The DNA of the CDR3 is TGTGCCAGCAGCCCCGAGGTAGCGGGGGGGCAAGAGACCCAGTACTTC.

The table lists this clone with a count of one. This rearrangement joins TRBV7-9 to TRBJ2-1; 14 nucleotides line up with TRBD2. This CDR3 spans 18 amino acids. Trimming at V came to 8 bases and at J to 1 base, leaving 10 bases not matched to a gene. Germline-derived CDR1 and CDR2 are SEHNR and FQNEAQ (reference sequence). The CDR3 DNA follows: TGTGCCAGCCGCCCCCGGACTAGCGGGGGGACTTCCTACAATGAGCAGTTCTTC. Translated, it gives CASRPRTSGGTSYNEQFF.

The chain carries TRBV12-2 and TRBJ1-4; the table's D call, TRBD1, was not checked against the DNA. TRBV12-2 is a recognized pseudogene. The CDR3 spans 12 residues. Here the CDR3 reads CASSTQGSPPKF. CDR3 bases: TGTGCCAGCAGCACCCAGGGCTCCCCCCCAAAATTT.